The 5 T cell receptor beta chains below come from one sample, sequenced in a study of shared clonotypes between healthy human individuals. Assay used: immunoSEQ multiplex PCR; TCRdb lists only in-frame clones, some missing. The data contain 450,000 to 500,000 clones, 60% to 80% of them seen just once; the ten biggest clones take up approximately 12%. Sequenced input: PBMCs. These receptors were collected from a woman in her forties in good health. Some clones in this sample may be carry-over from other donors' samples.

This sequence joins TRBV9 and TRBJ2-3; 8 bases match TRBD2. In germline, CDR1 is SGDLS, CDR2 YYNGEE. Trimming cost V 0 bases and J 5 bases; bases outside gene matches: 2. The CDR3 loop spans 14 amino acids. The CDR3 spells CASSVVAGGDTQYF. In nucleotides, the CDR3 is TGTGCCAGCAGCGTAGTGGCGGGAGGAGATACGCAGTATTTT.

The count of this clone is one. This chain uses TRBV5-6 with TRBJ2-7, with 10 bases matching TRBD2. Germline-derived CDR1 and CDR2 are SGHDT and YYEEEE. The CDR3 extends over 15 amino acids. J gave up 2 bases and V 3 bases, and 5 bases lay outside the gene matches. For the CDR3, the DNA is TGTGCCAGCAGCTACGGACTAGCGGCAACCTACGAGCAGTACTTC. Amino acids: CASSYGLAATYEQYF.

This chain links TRBV27 with TRBJ2-1; TRBD2 aligns across 8 bases. The V gene end was trimmed by 4 bases and the J gene end by 4 bases; junction bases not matched to a gene: 12. This CDR3 contains 17 residues. In germline, CDR1 is MNHEY, CDR2 SMNVEV (reference sequence). CDR3 amino acids: CASSSGGLGGRYNEQFF. For the CDR3, the DNA is TGTGCCAGCAGTTCGGGGGGCCTGGGCGGGAGGTACAATGAGCAGTTCTTC.

A few counts support this clone. The chain uses TRBV7-9 and TRBJ2-6, with D perhaps TRBD1 (6 bases). This CDR3 is 18 amino acids long. Germline CDR1 SEHNR, CDR2 FQNEAQ (reference sequence). Trimming stripped 4 bases from V and 2 bases from J, with 18 bases between. CDR3: CASSSTRGESAGANVLTF. The CDR3 DNA reads TGTGCCAGCAGCTCGACCAGGGGAGAGAGTGCTGGGGCCAACGTCCTGACTTTC.

This clone has just a few counts. V gene TRBV4-2 combines with J gene TRBJ2-7, with a weak D call TRBD1 (5 bases). V lost 4 bases to trimming and J lost 2 bases, with 12 bases between them. Germline loops: CDR1 LGHNA, CDR2 YNFKEQ. The CDR3 is 14 amino acids. The CDR3 bases are TGTGCCAGCAGCCCGTATACAGGTACCTACGAGCAGTACTTC. Its protein is CASSPYTGTYEQYF.